This T cell receptor (beta chain) was retrieved from a study of blood T cell repertoires in COVID-19 (dated by TCRdb to 2020 to 2021). With respect to the entire study: Samples covering the acute and convalescent phases of COVID-19 were provided by collaborators in the United States, Italy and Spain. The prospective study material was composed of cDNA or gDNA derived from T cells, B-cell-depleted T cells, or PBMCs. Subjects who had been exposed to COVID-19, were actively infected with it, or had recovered from it provided the deeply sampled blood TCRbeta repertoires that made up the dataset. The repertoires were released in a freely available public database intended as a resource for research on the immune response to SARS-CoV-2. The samples were drawn from two sources: the first 160 participants of the ongoing ImmuneRACE study, and 1,254 subjects contributed by 6 global collaborators. The sample metadata nearly always contained a de-identified subject ID, COVID-19 status, age in years and sex. Where available, HLA class I and class II types were obtained from metadata supplied by the sample provider rather than from assay-based typing.

About this clone itself: Its antigen is unknown. Per-nucleotide qualities are absent, and no much larger clonotype sits a single base away.

There are 16 amino acids in the CDR3, from cysteine to phenylalanine inclusive. Solely the CDR3 DNA is kept, with 48 bases framed from the first base. CDR1 and CDR2, per the germline V gene, are KGHDR and SFDVKD. Trimming costs V 4 bases and J 2 bases, and their ends lie 11 bases apart. The collaborating institutions used their own protocols to collect whole blood in K2EDTA tubes. For TCRbeta analysis, collaborators shipped samples in one of three forms: frozen whole blood, isolated PBMCs, or DNA extracted from either of those sample types. The immunoSEQ Assay, a bias-controlled multiplex PCR, was used to amplify TCRbeta CDR3 regions from genomic DNA. Per the source publication's procedure: Within the assay, amplification of reference gene primers was used to estimate how many nucleated cells each sample contained. To quantify the absolute abundance of each unique TCRbeta CDR3 rearrangement, sequence reads were collapsed and filtered. For each sample, productive Simpson clonality was calculated by taking the square root of Simpson's diversity index across productive rearrangements. As stored in TCRdb, this immuneACCESS dataset retains in-frame rearrangements with V and J assigned. A fraction of the clones does not appear; measured against another copy, unresolved V genes explain less than half of the discrepancy, and the remainder lacks a known reason. The V and J calls and clone size come from that table; D and trimming were worked out from the DNA. The sample table records about 230,000 clones; about 83% of these occur just once. Of the sample, approximately 7% is held by the ten largest clones.

Overall study outcomes, separate from this receptor: How much clinical and demographic metadata was included differed by source and by participant, and the metadata was provided uncurated.

The clonotype originates from a woman in her forties or fifties with acute or convalescent COVID-19. The sequence joins TRBV24-1 to TRBJ2-6, and TRBD1 may be the D gene, going by 6 matching bases. Specimen: peripheral blood. The encoded CDR3 is CATSDRRTAGANVLTF. The DNA sequence reads TGTGCCACCAGTGACCGCCGGACAGCTGGGGCCAACGTCCTGACTTTC.